Shown below are 13 T cell receptor beta chains from a single sample sequenced in a study of blood T cells in healthy people across ages. A J-beta primer mix and a sample-barcoded 5' primer were used in a second PCR of roughly 6 to 11 cycles. One entry per CDR3 protein results from TCRdb running MiXCR on the 5' RACE reads. The sample has about 970,000 distinct CDR3 sequences; around 54% are singletons. The material sequenced was blood. The receptors come from a woman aged 60-70 years in good health.

This chain connects TRBV27 to TRBJ2-7; weak D call: TRBD1 (5 bases). Between the trimmed V and J ends, which lost 2 bases and 2 bases, there was a span of 7 bases. Germline V lookup: CDR1 MNHEY, CDR2 SMNVEV (reference sequence). This CDR3 is 13 amino acids long. CDR3 DNA: TGTGCCAGCAGTTTAGGGGCTACCTACGAGCAGTACTTC. Amino acid sequence: CASSLGATYEQYF.

This chain joins TRBV4-3 and TRBJ2-7; 15 positions agree with TRBD2. The V segment lost 5 bases and the J segment 2 bases; nucleotides outside the gene matches: 4. Germline V lookup: CDR1 LGHNA, CDR2 YSLEER. The CDR3 sequence is 16 residues long. The chain's CDR3 is CASSYGLAGGPYEQYF. As DNA, the CDR3 is TGCGCCAGCAGCTACGGACTAGCGGGAGGGCCCTACGAGCAGTACTTC.

The chain links TRBV12-3 or TRBV12-4 to TRBJ1-6, with D hard to call. Trimming cost V 3 bases and J 7 bases, with 13 bases left between them. The CDR3 sequence is 15 residues long. The CDR3 reads CASSFTREPNSPLHF. The DNA for the CDR3 is TGTGCCAGCAGTTTCACCAGAGAGCCGAATTCACCCCTCCACTTT.

The chain recombines TRBV9 with TRBJ2-3; D is undetermined. Germline-derived CDR1 and CDR2 are SGDLS and YYNGEE. Trimming took 2 bases from V and 4 from J, leaving 14 bases between them. The CDR3 consists of 15 residues. The CDR3 loop reads CASSVMNHPADTQYF. The CDR3, as DNA: TGTGCCAGCAGCGTTATGAACCACCCAGCAGATACGCAGTATTTT. Using reference TRBV9 and TRBJ2-3 for the parts outside the CDR3, the full variable domain is DSGVTQTPKHLITATGQRVTLRCSPRSGDLSVYWYQQSLDQGLQFLIQYYNGEERAKGNILERFSAQQFPDLHSELNLSSLELGDSALYFCASSVMNHPADTQYFGPGTRLTVL.

The chain couples TRBV24-1 to TRBJ2-2; D gene unclear. CDR1 KGHDR and CDR2 SFDVKD come from the germline V gene. The CDR3 runs to 16 residues. V shed 4 bases and J shed 4 bases, with 15 bases lying between them. CDR3 sequence reads: CATSDLKKTGTGELFF. In nucleotides, the CDR3 is TGTGCCACCAGTGACCTGAAAAAGACTGGCACCGGGGAGCTGTTTTTT.

This clonotype was detected only a few times. This chain connects TRBV18 to TRBJ2-5; D is unclear. There are 15 residues in the CDR3. In germline, CDR1 is KGHSH, CDR2 LQKENI. V dropped 2 bases and J dropped 1 base, with 11 bases sitting between them. In DNA form, the CDR3 reads TGTGCCAGCTCACCAACGTTCTCCACCCAAGAGACCCAGTACTTC. The encoded protein is CASSPTFSTQETQYF.

This chain joins TRBV5-1 and TRBJ2-7; perhaps D is TRBD1 or TRBD2 (5 bases each). Germline CDR1 reads SGHRS; CDR2 reads YFSETQ. The CDR3 covers 14 residues. V lost 3 bases and J 4 bases, leaving 14 bases between the germline ends. As DNA, the CDR3 is TGCGCCAGCAGCTACCGGGACGGAAAATACGAGCAGTACTTC. This codes for CASSYRDGKYEQYF.

The chain joins TRBV12-3 or TRBV12-4 to TRBJ2-1, with D unresolved. V lost 7 bases, J lost 7 bases, and 35 bases lay in between. The length of the CDR3 is 20 residues. The CDR3 nucleotides read TGTGCCAGCACTTCCAGCCCCTCTCGGATGTCCGGGCTCGTTAAAAATGAGCAGTTCTTC. It is translated as CASTSSPSRMSGLVKNEQFF.

The chain carries TRBV28 and TRBJ2-3, with no clear D. V lost 8 bases, J lost 2 bases, and 11 bases lay in between. The CDR3 is 13 residues long. Germline-derived CDR1 and CDR2 are MDHEN and SYDVKM. The CDR3 DNA follows: TGTGCCAGCTTGCTCAGGAACACAGATACGCAGTATTTT. Its translation: CASLLRNTDTQYF.

The V and J genes are TRBV5-1 and TRBJ2-1; D gene ambiguous. This CDR3 spans 14 amino acids. The germline V and J ends were trimmed by 4 bases and 2 bases, with 10 bases remaining between them. Germline V CDR1 and CDR2: SGHRS, YFSETQ. The CDR3 here is CASSGENTYNEQFF. The CDR3 DNA sequence: TGCGCCAGCAGCGGCGAGAACACCTACAATGAGCAGTTCTTC.

This clonotype was seen only a few times. The chain employs TRBV29-1 and TRBJ1-4; 8 bases align to TRBD1. CDR3 length equals 12 residues. Trimming cost V 5 bases and J 12 bases; bases outside gene matches: 8. CDR1 is SQVTM, CDR2 ANQGSEA, per germline. This CDR3 reads CSVTRDRSELFF. Written as DNA, the CDR3 is TGCAGCGTTACCCGGGACAGGAGTGAACTGTTTTTT.

J is TRBJ2-3 and V is TRBV28; D gene ambiguous. This CDR3 region has 17 residues. The V gene lost 10 bases and the J gene lost 1 base, with 24 bases spanning the gap. Germline CDR1 and CDR2: MDHEN and SYDVKM. The CDR3 loop reads CATGPRPSRGGTDTQYF. The CDR3 region has the DNA TGTGCCACTGGGCCCCGGCCCTCCAGAGGCGGCACAGATACGCAGTATTTT.

The V gene is TRBV5-6, the J gene TRBJ2-7, with D tentatively TRBD1 (5 bases). The CDR3 is 13 amino acids. V was trimmed by 4 bases and J by 9 bases, leaving 17 bases between them. Germline V gene sequence: CDR1 SGHDT, CDR2 YYEEEE. CDR3 region: CASSLPRREGQYF. The CDR3 DNA sequence: TGTGCCAGCAGCCTCCCCCGCAGGGAAGGGCAGTACTTC.